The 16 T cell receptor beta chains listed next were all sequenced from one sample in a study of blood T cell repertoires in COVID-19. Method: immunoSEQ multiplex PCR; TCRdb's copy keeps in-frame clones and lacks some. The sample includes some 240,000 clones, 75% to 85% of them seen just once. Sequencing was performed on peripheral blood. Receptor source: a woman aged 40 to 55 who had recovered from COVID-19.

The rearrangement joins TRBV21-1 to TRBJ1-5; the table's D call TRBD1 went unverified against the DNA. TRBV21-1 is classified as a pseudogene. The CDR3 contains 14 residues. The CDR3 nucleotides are TGTGCCAGCAGTCTGGGACAGGGGAGGGAACCCCAGCATTTT. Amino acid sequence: CASSLGQGREPQHF.

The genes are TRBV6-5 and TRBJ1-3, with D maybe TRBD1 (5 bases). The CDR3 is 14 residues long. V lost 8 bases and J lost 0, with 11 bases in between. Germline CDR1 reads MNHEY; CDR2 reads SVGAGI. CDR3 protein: CASLGHLSGNTIYF. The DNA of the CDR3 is TGTGCCAGCCTCGGACATCTCTCTGGAAACACCATATATTTT.

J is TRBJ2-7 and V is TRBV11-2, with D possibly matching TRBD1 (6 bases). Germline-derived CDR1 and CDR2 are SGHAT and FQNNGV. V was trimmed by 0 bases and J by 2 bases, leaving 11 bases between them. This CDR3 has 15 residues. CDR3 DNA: TGTGCCAGCAGCTTAGAGGCAGGGGTTACCTACGAGCAGTACTTC. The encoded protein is CASSLEAGVTYEQYF.

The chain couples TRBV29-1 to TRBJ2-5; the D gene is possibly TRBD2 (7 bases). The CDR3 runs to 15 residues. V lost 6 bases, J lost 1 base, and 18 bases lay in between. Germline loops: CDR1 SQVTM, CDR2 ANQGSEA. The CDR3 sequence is CSVPPRGGGQETQYF. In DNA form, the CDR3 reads TGCAGCGTACCCCCTAGGGGGGGCGGCCAAGAGACCCAGTACTTC.

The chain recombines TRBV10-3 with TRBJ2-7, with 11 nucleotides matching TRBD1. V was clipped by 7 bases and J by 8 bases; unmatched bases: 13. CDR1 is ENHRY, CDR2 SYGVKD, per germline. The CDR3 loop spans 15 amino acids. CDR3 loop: CAINSPGQGESKQYF. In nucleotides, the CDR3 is TGTGCCATCAACAGCCCGGGACAGGGGGAGTCGAAGCAGTACTTC.

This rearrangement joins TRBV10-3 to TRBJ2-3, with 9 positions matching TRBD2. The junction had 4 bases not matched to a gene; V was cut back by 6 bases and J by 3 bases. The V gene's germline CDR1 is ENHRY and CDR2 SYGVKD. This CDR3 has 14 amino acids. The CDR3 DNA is TGTGCCATCAGCTCGGGACTAGCTACAGATACGCAGTATTTT. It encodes CAISSGLATDTQYF.

CDR3 residues: CASSYNTGTEAFF. The DNA for the CDR3 is TGTGCCAGCAGTTACAATACGGGCACTGAAGCTTTCTTT. This chain links TRBV6-2 or TRBV6-3 with TRBJ1-1, with D hard to call. The V gene lost 2 bases and the J gene lost 4 bases, with 8 bases spanning the gap. The CDR3 length is 13 residues. CDR1 is MNHEY, CDR2 SVGEGT, per germline.

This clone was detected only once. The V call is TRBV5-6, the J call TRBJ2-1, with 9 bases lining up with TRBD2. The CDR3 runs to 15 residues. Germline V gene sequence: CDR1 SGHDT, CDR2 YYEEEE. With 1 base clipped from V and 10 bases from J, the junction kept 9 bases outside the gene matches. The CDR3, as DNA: TGTGCCAGCAGCTTGTCGACGGCGGGGGGGAACGAGCAGTTCTTC. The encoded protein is CASSLSTAGGNEQFF. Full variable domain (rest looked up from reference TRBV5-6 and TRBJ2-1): DAGVTQSPTHLIKTRGQQVTLRCSPKSGHDTVSWYQQALGQGPQFIFQYYEEEERQRGNFPDRFSGHQFPNYSSELNVNALLLGDSALYLCASSLSTAGGNEQFFGPGTRLTVL.

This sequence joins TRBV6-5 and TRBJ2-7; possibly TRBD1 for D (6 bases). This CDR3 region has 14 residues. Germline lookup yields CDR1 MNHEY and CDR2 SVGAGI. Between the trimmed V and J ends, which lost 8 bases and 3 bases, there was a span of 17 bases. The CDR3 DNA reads TGTGCCAGCCGGGTACAGGGAAGGGACTACGAGCAGTACTTC. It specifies CASRVQGRDYEQYF.

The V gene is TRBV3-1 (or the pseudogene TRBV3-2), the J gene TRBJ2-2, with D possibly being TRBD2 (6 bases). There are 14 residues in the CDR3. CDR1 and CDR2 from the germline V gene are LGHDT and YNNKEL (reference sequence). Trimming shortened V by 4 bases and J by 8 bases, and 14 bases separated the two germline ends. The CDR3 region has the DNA TGTGCCAGCAGCCGCGGCGGGGCCTCGGGGGAGCTGTTTTTT. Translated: CASSRGGASGELFF.

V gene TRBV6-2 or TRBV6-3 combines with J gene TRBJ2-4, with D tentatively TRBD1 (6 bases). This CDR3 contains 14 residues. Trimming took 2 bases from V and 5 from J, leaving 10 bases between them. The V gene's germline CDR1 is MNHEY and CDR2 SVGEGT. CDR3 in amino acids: CASSYIPGENIQYF. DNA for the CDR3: TGTGCCAGCAGTTACATCCCAGGGGAAAACATTCAGTACTTC.

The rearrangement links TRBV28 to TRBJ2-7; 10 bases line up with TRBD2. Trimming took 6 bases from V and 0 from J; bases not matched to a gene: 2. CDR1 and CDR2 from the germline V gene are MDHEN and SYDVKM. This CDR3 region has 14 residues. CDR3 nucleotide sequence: TGTGCCAGCAGGTTAGCGGGGGGCTCCTACGAGCAGTACTTC. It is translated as CASRLAGGSYEQYF.

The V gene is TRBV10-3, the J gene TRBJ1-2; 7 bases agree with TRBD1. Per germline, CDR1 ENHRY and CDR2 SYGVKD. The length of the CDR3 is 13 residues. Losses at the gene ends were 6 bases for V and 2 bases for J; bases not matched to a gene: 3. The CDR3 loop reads CAISDRENYGYTF. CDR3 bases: TGTGCCATCAGCGACAGGGAGAACTATGGCTACACCTTC.

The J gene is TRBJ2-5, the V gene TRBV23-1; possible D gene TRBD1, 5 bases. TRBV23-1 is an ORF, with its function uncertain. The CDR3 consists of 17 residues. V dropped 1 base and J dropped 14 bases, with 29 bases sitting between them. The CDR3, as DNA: TGCGCCAGCAGTCAATTGTGGCTAGGGGCCAGATCCAACCTTAGCTACTTC. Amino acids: CASSQLWLGARSNLSYF.

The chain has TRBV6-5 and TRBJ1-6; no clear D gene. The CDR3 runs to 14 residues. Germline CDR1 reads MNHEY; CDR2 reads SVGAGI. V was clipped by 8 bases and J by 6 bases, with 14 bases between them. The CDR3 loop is CASARTQTNSPLHF. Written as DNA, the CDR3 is TGTGCCAGCGCGAGGACTCAGACTAATTCACCCCTCCACTTT.

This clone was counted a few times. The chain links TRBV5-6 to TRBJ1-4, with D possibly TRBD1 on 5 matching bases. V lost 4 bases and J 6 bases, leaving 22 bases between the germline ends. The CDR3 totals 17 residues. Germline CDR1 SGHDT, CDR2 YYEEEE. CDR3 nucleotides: TGTGCCAGCAGCACCGGACATTGGCTGGGTCGAGATGAAAAACTGTTTTTT. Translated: CASSTGHWLGRDEKLFF.